This T cell receptor (beta chain) was retrieved from a study of blood T cell repertoires in COVID-19. Across the whole study: Whether acute or convalescent, the COVID-19 samples came from the United States, Italy and Spain. PBMCs, B-cell-depleted T cells, or T cells provided the cDNA or gDNA that made up the material.

Clones were sequenced by immunoSEQ multiplex PCR, and TCRdb holds only the in-frame ones, with some missing. The sample contains 200,000 or so clones, 75% to 90% of which appear only once. Germline V CDR1 and CDR2: MRHNA, SNTAGT. Trimming took 2 bases from V and 7 from J; bases not matched to a gene: 12. The CDR3 totals 18 residues. The specimen sequenced was peripheral blood. The V and J genes are TRBV6-4 and TRBJ2-2, with 11 nucleotides matching TRBD1. The sequence was obtained from a man in his 60s who had recovered from COVID-19. The CDR3 bases are TGTGCCAGCAGTGACGGGTTCAGGGACAGGGGGATGGGCGGGGAGCTGTTTTTT. Its protein product is CASSDGFRDRGMGGELFF.